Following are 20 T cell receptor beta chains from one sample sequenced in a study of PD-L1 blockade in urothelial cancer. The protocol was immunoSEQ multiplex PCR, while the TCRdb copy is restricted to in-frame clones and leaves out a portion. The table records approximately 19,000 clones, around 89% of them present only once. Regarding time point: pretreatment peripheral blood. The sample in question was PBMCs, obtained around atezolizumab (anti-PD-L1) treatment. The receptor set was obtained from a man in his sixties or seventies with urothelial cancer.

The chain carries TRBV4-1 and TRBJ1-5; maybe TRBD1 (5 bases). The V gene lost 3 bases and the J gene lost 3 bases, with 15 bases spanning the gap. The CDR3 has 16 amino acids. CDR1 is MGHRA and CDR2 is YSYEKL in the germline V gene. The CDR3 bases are TGCGCCAGCAGCCAGGGGCTTCTCGACACCAATCAGCCCCAGCATTTT. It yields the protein CASSQGLLDTNQPQHF.

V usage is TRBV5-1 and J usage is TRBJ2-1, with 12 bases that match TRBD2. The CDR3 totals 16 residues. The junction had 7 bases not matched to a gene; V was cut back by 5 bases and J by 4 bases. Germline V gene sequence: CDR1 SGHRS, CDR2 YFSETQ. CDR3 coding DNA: TGCGCCAGCAGAGCCCCTAGCGGGGGGGCATACAATGAGCAGTTCTTC. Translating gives CASRAPSGGAYNEQFF.

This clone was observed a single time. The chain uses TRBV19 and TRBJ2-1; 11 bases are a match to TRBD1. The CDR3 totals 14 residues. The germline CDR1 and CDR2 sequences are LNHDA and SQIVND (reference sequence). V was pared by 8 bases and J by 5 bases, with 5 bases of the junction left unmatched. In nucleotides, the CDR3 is TGTGCCAGTGGAGGGACAGGGGGTAACAATGAGCAGTTCTTC. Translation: CASGGTGGNNEQFF.

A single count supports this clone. CDR3 sequence (DNA): TGTGCCAGCAGCTCCGGACTAGCGGGATTCCACGAGCAGTACTTC. This translates into CASSSGLAGFHEQYF. The V call is TRBV11-1, the J call TRBJ2-7; 12 bases line up with TRBD2. Germline-derived CDR1 and CDR2 are SGHAT and FQDESV (reference sequence). V lost 4 bases and J lost 5; bases outside the gene matches: 6. The CDR3 contains 15 residues. The entire variable domain, with the rest obtained from reference TRBV11-1 and TRBJ2-7, is as follows: EAEVAQSPRYKITEKSQAVAFWCDPISGHATLYWYRQILGQGPELLVQFQDESVVDDSQLPKDRFSAERLKGVDSTLKIQPAELGDSAMYLCASSSGLAGFHEQYFGPGTRLTVT.

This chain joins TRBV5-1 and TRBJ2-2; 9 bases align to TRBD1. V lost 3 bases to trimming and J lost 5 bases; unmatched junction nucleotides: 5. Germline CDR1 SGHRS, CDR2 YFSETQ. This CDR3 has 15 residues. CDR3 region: CASSWRGQGTGELFF. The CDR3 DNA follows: TGCGCCAGCAGCTGGAGGGGACAGGGAACCGGGGAGCTGTTTTTT.

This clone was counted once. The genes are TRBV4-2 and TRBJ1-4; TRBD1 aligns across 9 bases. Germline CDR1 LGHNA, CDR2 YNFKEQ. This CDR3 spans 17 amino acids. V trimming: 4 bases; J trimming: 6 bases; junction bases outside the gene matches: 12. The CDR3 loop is CASSPSSKQGADEKLFF. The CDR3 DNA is TGTGCCAGCAGCCCCTCCTCTAAACAGGGGGCTGATGAAAAACTGTTTTTT.

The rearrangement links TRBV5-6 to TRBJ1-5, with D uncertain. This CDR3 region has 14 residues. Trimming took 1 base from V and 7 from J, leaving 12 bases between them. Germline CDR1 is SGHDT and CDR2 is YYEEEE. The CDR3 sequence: CASSLSQGRQPQHF. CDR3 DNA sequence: TGTGCCAGCAGCTTGAGTCAAGGGAGACAGCCCCAGCATTTT.

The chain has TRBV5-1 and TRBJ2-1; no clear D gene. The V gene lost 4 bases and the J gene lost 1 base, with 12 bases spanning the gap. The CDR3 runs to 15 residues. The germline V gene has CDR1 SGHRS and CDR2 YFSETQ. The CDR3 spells CASSEVLTSYNEQFF. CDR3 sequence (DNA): TGCGCCAGCAGCGAAGTACTGACTTCCTACAATGAGCAGTTCTTC.

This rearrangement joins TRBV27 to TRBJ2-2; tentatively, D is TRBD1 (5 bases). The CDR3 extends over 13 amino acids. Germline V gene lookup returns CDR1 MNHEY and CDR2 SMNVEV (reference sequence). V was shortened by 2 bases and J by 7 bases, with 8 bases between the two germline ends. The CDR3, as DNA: TGTGCCAGCAGTTTAGAAGGGGTCGGGGAGCTGTTTTTT. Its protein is CASSLEGVGELFF.

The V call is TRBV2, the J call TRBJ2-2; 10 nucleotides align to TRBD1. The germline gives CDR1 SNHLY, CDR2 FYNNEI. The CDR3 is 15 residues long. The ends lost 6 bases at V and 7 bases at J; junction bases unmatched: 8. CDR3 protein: CASRADRGLSGELFF. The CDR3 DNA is TGTGCCAGCAGAGCAGACAGGGGGCTCAGCGGGGAGCTGTTTTTT. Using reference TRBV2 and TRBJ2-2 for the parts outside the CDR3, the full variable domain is EPEVTQTPSHQVTQMGQEVILRCVPISNHLYFYWYRQILGQKVEFLVSFYNNEISEKSEIFDDQFSVERPDGSNFTLKIRSTKLEDSAMYFCASRADRGLSGELFFGEGSRLTVL.

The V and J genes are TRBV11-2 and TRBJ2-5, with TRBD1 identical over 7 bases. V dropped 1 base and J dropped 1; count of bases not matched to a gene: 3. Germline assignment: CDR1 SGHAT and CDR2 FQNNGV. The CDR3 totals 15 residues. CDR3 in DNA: TGTGCCAGCAGCTTAGGGACAGGATCCCAAGAGACCCAGTACTTC. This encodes CASSLGTGSQETQYF.

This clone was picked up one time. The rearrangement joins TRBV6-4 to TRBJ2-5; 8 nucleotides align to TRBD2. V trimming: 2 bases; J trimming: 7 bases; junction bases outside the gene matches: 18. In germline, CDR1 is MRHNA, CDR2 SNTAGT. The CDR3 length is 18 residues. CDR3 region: CASSDPLNRDNREGTQYF. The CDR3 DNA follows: TGTGCCAGCAGTGACCCACTCAACCGGGACAATCGGGAGGGGACCCAGTACTTC.

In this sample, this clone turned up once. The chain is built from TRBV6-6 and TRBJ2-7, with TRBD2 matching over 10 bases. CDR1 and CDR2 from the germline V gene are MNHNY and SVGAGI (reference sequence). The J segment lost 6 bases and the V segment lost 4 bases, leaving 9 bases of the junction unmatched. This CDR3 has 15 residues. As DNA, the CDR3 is TGTGCCAGCAGTTCTCAAAGCGGGGGGGCCGGCGAGCAGTACTTC. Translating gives CASSSQSGGAGEQYF.

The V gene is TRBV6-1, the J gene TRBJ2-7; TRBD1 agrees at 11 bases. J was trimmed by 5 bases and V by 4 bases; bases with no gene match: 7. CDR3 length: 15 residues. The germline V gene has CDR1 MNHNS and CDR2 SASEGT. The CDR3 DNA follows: TGTGCCAGCAGTGGTAGGGACAGGGGGATCAACGAGCAGTACTTC. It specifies CASSGRDRGINEQYF.

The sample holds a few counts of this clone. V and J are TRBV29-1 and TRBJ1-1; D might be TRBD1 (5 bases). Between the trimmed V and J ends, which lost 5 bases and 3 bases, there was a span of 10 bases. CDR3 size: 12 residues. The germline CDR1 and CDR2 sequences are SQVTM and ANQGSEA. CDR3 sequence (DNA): TGCAGCGTTCTTCAGGGATACACTGAAGCTTTCTTT. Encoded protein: CSVLQGYTEAFF.

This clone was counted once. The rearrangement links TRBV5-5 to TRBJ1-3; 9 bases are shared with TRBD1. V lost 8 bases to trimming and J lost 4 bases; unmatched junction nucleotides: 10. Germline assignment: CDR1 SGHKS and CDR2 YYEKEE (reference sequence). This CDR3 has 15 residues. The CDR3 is CASTPGQGPGNTIYF. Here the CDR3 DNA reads TGTGCCAGTACACCGGGACAGGGCCCCGGAAACACCATATATTTT.

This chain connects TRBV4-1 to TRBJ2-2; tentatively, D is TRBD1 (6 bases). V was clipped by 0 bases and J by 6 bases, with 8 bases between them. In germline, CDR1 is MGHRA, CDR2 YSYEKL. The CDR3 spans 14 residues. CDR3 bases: TGCGCCAGCAGCCAAGACTACAGGGCCGGGGAGCTGTTTTTT. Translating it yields CASSQDYRAGELFF.

The CDR3 reads CASSEMRSSETQYF. The DNA of the CDR3 is TGTGCCAGCAGTGAAATGAGGAGTTCAGAGACCCAGTACTTC. The chain employs TRBV6-1 and TRBJ2-5, with D unresolved. The CDR3 is 14 residues long. CDR1 MNHNS and CDR2 SASEGT come from the germline V gene. V was trimmed by 2 bases and J by 4 bases, leaving 11 bases between them.

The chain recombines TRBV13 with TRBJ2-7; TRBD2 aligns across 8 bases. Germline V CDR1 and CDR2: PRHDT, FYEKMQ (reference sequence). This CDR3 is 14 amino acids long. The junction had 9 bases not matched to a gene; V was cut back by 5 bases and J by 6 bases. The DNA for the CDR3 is TGTGCCAGCAGCCTCCGGGCTCGGGAGGGCGAGCAGTACTTC. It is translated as CASSLRAREGEQYF. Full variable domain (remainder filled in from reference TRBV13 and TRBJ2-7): AAGVIQSPRHLIKEKRETATLKCYPIPRHDTVYWYQQGPGQDPQFLISFYEKMQSDKGSIPDRFSAQQFSDYHSELNMSSLELGDSALYFCASSLRAREGEQYFGPGTRLTVT.

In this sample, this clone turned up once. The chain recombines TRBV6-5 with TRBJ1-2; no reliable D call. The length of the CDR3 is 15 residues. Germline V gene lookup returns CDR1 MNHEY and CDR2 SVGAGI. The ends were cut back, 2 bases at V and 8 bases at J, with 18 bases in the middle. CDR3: CASSYPMGRFRGYTF. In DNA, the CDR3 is TGTGCCAGCAGTTACCCGATGGGCAGGTTCAGGGGCTACACCTTC.